Sequencing of this T cell receptor beta chain was carried out in a study of blood T cell repertoires in COVID-19. Overall study context: Collection of acute and convalescent COVID-19 samples took place in the United States, Italy and Spain. PBMCs, B-cell-depleted T cells, or T cells provided the cDNA or gDNA that made up the material.

As originally analysed: Reference gene primer amplification gave nucleated cell count estimates. Using immunoSEQ multiplex PCR, the repertoire was profiled, and TCRdb retains in-frame clones only, with some absent. V and J calls and clone size are given by that table; D and trimming were obtained from the DNA. Of about 280,000 clones listed, 88% are singletons. The count of this clone is one. Germline CDR1 LNHDA, CDR2 SQIVND (reference sequence). V lost 3 bases and J 0 bases, leaving 18 bases between the germline ends. CDR3 size: 18 residues. The sequenced sample was peripheral blood. The sequence came from a man aged 18 to 29 with active or convalescent COVID-19. The V and J genes are TRBV19 and TRBJ1-5; a possible D gene is TRBD1 (5 bases). CDR3: CASSIMPDSRYSNQPQHF. In DNA form, the CDR3 reads TGTGCCAGTAGTATTATGCCCGACAGCAGATATAGCAATCAGCCCCAGCATTTT.